Listed below are T cell receptor beta chains from one sample, sequenced in a study of beta chain features in type 1 diabetes. Measured with immunoSEQ multiplex PCR; TCRdb has only the in-frame clones, and not every one. The table lists 300,000 to 350,000 clones, about a tenth of them singletons. Input material: central memory CD4+ T cells from blood. These receptors all stem from a man aged 25 to 40 with type 1 diabetes. The CDR3 runs from the conserved cysteine through the conserved F or W. The order of the fields is clone size, V gene, D gene, J gene, CDR3 length, CDR3 DNA, CDR3 protein. A D gene is named only where the DNA matches it firmly. The listing skips clone size in some rows; elsewhere it reads once, few, many or a size class.

few	TRBV28	NA	TRBJ1-1	14	TGTGCCAGCAGTTTTTTAGGGGCGAACACTGAAGCTTTCTTT	CASSFLGANTEAFF
few	TRBV27	NA	TRBJ2-7	15	TGTGCCAGCAGTTTAGAATTCGATACCTCCTACGAGCAGTACTTC	CASSLEFDTSYEQYF
few	TRBV28	NA	TRBJ2-2	15	TGTGCCAGCAGTTTGTTATCCCTGGGCACCGGGGAGCTGTTTTTT	CASSLLSLGTGELFF
few	TRBV6-6	NA	TRBJ1-4	13	TGTGCCAGCACCAGGGGTGTAGGGGAAAAACTGTTTTTT	CASTRGVGEKLFF
few	TRBV4-3	TRBD1	TRBJ1-1	16	TGCGCCAGCAGCCAGCCAGGGGACAGCATGAACACTGAAGCTTTCTTT	CASSQPGDSMNTEAFF
NA	TRBV7-2	NA	TRBJ2-1	14	TGTGCCAGCAGCTTAGTGGGACTCGACAATGAGCAGTTCTTC	CASSLVGLDNEQFF
many	TRBV7-9	TRBD2	TRBJ2-1	14	TGTGCCAGCAGCTTCACCGGGACTAGCAATGAGCAGTTCTTC	CASSFTGTSNEQFF
few	TRBV6-5	TRBD1	TRBJ2-5	15	TGTGCCAGCAGACTAAGACAGGGGAGGCTAGAGACCCAGTACTTC	CASRLRQGRLETQYF
few	TRBV9	NA	TRBJ2-3	13	TGTGCCAGCAGCGTAGAAACAGCAGATACGCAGTATTTT	CASSVETADTQYF
medium-sized	TRBV9	NA	TRBJ2-5	14	TGTGCCAGCAGCGCGACCGGGACATCAGAGACCCAGTACTTC	CASSATGTSETQYF
NA	TRBV5-1	NA	TRBJ1-1	13	TGCGCCAGCAGCTTTGGAGCCGGGGGGCCAGCTTTCTTT	CASSFGAGGPAFF
few	TRBV6-5	NA	TRBJ2-7	15	TGTGCCAGCAGTTACAATGGAGAAGAATCCCACGAGCAGTACTTC	CASSYNGEESHEQYF
NA	TRBV27	NA	TRBJ1-5	14	TGTGCCAGCAGTTTCAAAGGTAGTGATCAGCCCCAGCATTTT	CASSFKGSDQPQHF
NA	TRBV18	TRBD1	TRBJ2-5	15	TGTGCCAGCTCCCCCGGGACAGGGGAGTTGGAGACCCAGTACTTC	CASSPGTGELETQYF
few	TRBV6-6	TRBD2	TRBJ2-3	13	TGTGCCAGCAGCCAGACTAGCCCAGATACGCAGTATTTT	CASSQTSPDTQYF
NA	TRBV2	NA	TRBJ2-5	15	TGTGCCAGCAGTGAAGATGCGGGTTCGGGGGAGACCCAGTACTTC	CASSEDAGSGETQYF
many	TRBV23-1	TRBD2	TRBJ2-5	15	TGCGCCAGCGTCCCCGGGGAGCGGGATGAAGAGACCCAGTACTTC	CASVPGERDEETQYF
NA	TRBV2	NA	TRBJ1-4	16	TGTGCCAGCAGTGAAGCACTGGACAACCCGGCCGAAAAACTGTTTTTT	CASSEALDNPAEKLFF
few	TRBV7-2	NA	TRBJ2-5	14	TGTGCCAGCAGCTTCACGGCGGGTGAAGAGACCCAGTACTTC	CASSFTAGEETQYF
NA	TRBV18	NA	TRBJ2-1	13	TGTGCCAGCTCACCCAGACAGAACGATGAGCAGTTCTTC	CASSPRQNDEQFF
NA	TRBV4-1	TRBD1	TRBJ2-5	14	TGCGCCAGCAGCCTAGAGACAGGGAGCGAGACCCAGTACTTC	CASSLETGSETQYF
few	TRBV7-2	NA	TRBJ2-5	13	TGTGCCAGCAGGGATAGGAGAGGCGAGACCCAGTACTTC	CASRDRRGETQYF
NA	TRBV25-1	NA	TRBJ1-6	12	TGTGCCTCCTCCCGGGATAATTCACCCCTCCACTTT	CASSRDNSPLHF
NA	TRBV30	NA	TRBJ1-1	13	TGTGCCTGGAGTCGACACCTTGGCACTGAAGCTTTCTTT	CAWSRHLGTEAFF
NA	TRBV7-2	TRBD1	TRBJ2-5	14	TGTGCCAGCAGCTTAGTTGGGGACAGGGGGACCCAGTACTTC	CASSLVGDRGTQYF
NA	TRBV29-1	NA	TRBJ2-7	12	TGCAGCGTTGAGTTTGGGCAGCGGGAGCAGTACTTC	CSVEFGQREQYF
NA	TRBV6-5	TRBD2	TRBJ2-3	16	TGTGCCAGCAGTTACTTAGCGGGGGGGCCCACAGATACGCAGTATTTT	CASSYLAGGPTDTQYF
few	TRBV5-6	NA	TRBJ1-2	13	TGTGCCAGCAGCTTGGGGGAAGGATATGGCTACACCTTC	CASSLGEGYGYTF
many	TRBV28	NA	TRBJ1-1	14	TGTGCCAGCATCACCTCCGGGGGGGGCACTGAAGCTTTCTTT	CASITSGGGTEAFF